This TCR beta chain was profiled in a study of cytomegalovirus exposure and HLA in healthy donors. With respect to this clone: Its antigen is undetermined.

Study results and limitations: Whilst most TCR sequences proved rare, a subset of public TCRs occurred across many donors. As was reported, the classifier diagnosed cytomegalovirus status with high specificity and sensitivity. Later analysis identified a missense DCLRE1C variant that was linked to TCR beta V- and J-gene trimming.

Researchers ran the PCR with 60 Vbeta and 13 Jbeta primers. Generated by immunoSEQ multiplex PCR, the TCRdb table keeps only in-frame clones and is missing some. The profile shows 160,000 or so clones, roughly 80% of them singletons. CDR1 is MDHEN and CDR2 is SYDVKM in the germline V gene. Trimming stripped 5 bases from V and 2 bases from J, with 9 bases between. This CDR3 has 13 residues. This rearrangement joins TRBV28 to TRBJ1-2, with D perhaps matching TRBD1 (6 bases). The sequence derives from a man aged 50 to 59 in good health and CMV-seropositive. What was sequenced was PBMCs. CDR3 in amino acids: CASSPGQNYGYTF. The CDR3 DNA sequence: TGTGCCAGCAGTCCCGGACAGAACTATGGCTACACCTTC.